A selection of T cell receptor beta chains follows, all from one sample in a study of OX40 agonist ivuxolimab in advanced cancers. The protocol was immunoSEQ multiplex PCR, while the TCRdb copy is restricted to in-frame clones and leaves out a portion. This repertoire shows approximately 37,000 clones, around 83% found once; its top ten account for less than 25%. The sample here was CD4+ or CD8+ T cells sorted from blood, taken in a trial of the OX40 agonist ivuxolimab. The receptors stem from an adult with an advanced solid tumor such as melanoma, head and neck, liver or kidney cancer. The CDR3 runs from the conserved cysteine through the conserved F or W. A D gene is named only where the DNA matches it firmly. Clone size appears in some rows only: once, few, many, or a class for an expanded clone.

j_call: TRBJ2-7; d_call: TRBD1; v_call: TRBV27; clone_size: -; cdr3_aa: CTLSAPGQGSYEQYF; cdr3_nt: TGTACCTTATCCGCCCCGGGACAGGGCTCCTACGAGCAGTACTTC
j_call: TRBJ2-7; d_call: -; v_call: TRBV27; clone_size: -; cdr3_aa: CASSSFRGGGYEQYF; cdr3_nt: TGTGCCAGCAGTTCTTTCAGGGGGGGAGGCTACGAGCAGTACTTC
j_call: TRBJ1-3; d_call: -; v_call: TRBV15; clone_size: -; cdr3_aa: CATSSDSGAPNTIYF; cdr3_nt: TGTGCCACCAGCTCCGACAGCGGGGCACCGAACACCATATATTTT
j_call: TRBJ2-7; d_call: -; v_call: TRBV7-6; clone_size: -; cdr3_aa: CASSPEEGPYEQYF; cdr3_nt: TGTGCCAGCAGCCCCGAGGAGGGGCCCTACGAGCAGTACTTC
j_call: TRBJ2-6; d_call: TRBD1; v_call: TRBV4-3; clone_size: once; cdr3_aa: CASSQAGTGFSGANVLTF; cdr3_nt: TGCGCCAGCAGCCAGGCCGGGACAGGGTTCTCTGGGGCCAACGTCCTGACTTTC
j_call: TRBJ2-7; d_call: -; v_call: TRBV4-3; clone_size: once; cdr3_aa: CASSQGSAGFYEQYF; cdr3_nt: TGCGCCAGCAGCCAAGGGAGCGCTGGGTTCTACGAGCAGTACTTC
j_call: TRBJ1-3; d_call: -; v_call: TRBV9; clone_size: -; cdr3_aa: CASSPGGGFSGNTIYF; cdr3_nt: TGTGCCAGCAGCCCCGGAGGAGGGTTCTCTGGAAACACCATATATTTT
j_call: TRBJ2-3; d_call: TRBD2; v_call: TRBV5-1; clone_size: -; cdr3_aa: CASSSGTSGDTQYF; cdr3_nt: TGCGCCAGCAGCTCCGGGACTAGCGGGGATACGCAGTATTTT
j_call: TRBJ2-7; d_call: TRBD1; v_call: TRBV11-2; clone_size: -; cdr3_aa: CASSLDRMSRGLYEQYF; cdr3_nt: TGTGCCAGCAGCTTAGATCGAATGAGCAGGGGGCTCTACGAGCAGTACTTC
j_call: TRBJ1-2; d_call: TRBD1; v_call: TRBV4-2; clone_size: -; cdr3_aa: CASSQGDSSYTF; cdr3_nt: TGTGCCAGCAGCCAAGGGGACAGCAGCTACACCTTC
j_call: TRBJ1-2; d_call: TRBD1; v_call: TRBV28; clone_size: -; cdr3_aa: CASSPRTGGFIYGYTF; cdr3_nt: TGTGCCAGCAGTCCACGGACAGGAGGCTTCATCTATGGCTACACCTTC
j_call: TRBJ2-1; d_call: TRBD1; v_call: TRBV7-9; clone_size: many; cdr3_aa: CASSPSGTVYNEQFF; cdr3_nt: TGTGCCAGCAGCCCCTCCGGGACAGTATACAATGAGCAGTTCTTC
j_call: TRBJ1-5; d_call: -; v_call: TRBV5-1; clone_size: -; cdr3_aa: CASSGGSNQPQHF; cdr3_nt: TGCGCCAGCAGCGGGGGATCCAATCAGCCCCAGCATTTT
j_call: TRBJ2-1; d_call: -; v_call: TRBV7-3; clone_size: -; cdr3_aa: CASSLKSMPYNEQFF; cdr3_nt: TGTGCCAGCAGCTTAAAATCGATGCCATACAATGAGCAGTTCTTC
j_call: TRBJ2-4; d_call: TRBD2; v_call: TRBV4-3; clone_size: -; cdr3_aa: CASSQDGAGGDIQYF; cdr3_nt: TGCGCCAGCAGCCAAGACGGTGCGGGAGGGGACATTCAGTACTTC
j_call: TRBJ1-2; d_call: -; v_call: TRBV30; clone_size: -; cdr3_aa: CAWSEGRYYGYTF; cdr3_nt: TGTGCCTGGAGCGAGGGCAGGTACTATGGCTACACCTTC
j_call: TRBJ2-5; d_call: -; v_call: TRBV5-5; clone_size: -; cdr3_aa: CASSATDPQETQYF; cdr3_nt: TGTGCCAGCAGCGCGACCGATCCGCAAGAGACCCAGTACTTC
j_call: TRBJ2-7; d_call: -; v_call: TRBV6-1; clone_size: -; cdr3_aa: CASSQYEQYF; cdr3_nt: TGTGCCAGCAGCCAATACGAGCAGTACTTC
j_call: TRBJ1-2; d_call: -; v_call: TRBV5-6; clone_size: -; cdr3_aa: CASSLGAGTVYYGYTF; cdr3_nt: TGTGCCAGCAGCTTGGGAGCCGGGACGGTCTACTATGGCTACACCTTC
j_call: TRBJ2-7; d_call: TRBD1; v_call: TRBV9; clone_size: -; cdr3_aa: CASSVETGEYYEQYF; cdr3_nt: TGTGCCAGCAGCGTAGAGACAGGGGAGTACTACGAGCAGTACTTC
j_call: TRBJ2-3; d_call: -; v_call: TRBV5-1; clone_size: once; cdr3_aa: CASSGDTQYF; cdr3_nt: TGCGCCAGCAGCGGGGATACGCAGTATTTT
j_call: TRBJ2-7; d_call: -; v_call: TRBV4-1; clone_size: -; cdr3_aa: CASSHNQGEQYF; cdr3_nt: TGCGCCAGCAGCCACAACCAGGGTGAGCAGTACTTC
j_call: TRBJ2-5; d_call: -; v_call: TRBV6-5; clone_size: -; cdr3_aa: CASSYSITETQYF; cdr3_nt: TGTGCCAGCAGTTACTCGATAACGGAGACCCAGTACTTC
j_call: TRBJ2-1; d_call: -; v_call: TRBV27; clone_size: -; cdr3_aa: CASSPLEPLNEQFF; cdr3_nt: TGTGCCAGCAGTCCGTTAGAACCTCTTAATGAGCAGTTCTTC
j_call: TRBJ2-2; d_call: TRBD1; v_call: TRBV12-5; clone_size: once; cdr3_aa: CASAYGTATGELFF; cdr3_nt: TGTGCTAGTGCCTACGGGACAGCGACCGGGGAGCTGTTTTTT
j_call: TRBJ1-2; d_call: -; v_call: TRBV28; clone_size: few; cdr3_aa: CASTFIQGGGYTF; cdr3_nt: TGTGCCAGCACCTTTATTCAGGGAGGTGGCTACACCTTC
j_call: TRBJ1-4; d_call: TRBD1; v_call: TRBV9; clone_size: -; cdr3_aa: CASSGTGDEKLFF; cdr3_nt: TGTGCCAGCAGCGGGACAGGGGATGAAAAACTGTTTTTT
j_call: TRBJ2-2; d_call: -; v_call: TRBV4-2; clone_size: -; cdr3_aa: CASSQVGGELFF; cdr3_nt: TGTGCCAGCAGCCAAGTGGGCGGGGAGCTGTTTTTT
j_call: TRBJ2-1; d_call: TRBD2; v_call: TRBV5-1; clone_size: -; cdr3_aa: CASSFTSGSDEQFF; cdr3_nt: TGCGCCAGCAGCTTTACTAGCGGGTCCGATGAGCAGTTCTTC
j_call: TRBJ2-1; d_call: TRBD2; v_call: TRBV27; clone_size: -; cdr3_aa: CASSLLGLAGNEQFF; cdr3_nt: TGTGCCAGCAGTTTATTAGGGCTAGCGGGGAATGAGCAGTTCTTC
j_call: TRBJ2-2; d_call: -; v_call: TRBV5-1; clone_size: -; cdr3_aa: CASSFLGTGELFF; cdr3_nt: TGCGCCAGCAGCTTCCTGGGAACCGGGGAGCTGTTTTTT
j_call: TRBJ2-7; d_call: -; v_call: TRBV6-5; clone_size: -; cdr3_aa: CASSYSDNSYEQYF; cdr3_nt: TGTGCCAGCAGTTACTCGGATAACAGCTACGAGCAGTACTTC
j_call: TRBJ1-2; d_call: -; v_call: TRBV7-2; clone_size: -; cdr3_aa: CATHTGNNYGYTF; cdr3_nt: TGTGCCACCCATACAGGGAATAACTATGGCTACACCTTC
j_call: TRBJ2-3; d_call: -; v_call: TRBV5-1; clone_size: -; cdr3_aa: CASSLQFGTDTQYF; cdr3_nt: TGCGCCAGCAGCTTGCAGTTTGGCACAGATACGCAGTATTTT
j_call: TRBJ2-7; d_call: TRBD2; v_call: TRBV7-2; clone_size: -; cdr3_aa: CASSLVTGGFYEQYF; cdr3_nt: TGTGCCAGCAGCTTAGTTACGGGGGGGTTCTACGAGCAGTACTTC
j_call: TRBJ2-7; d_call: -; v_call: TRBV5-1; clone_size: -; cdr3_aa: CASSLPRGLQGSYEQYF; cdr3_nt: TGCGCCAGCAGCCTTCCGAGAGGGCTCCAGGGCTCCTACGAGCAGTACTTC
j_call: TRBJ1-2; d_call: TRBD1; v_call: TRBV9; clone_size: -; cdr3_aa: CASSIGTGRNYGYTF; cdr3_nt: TGTGCCAGCAGCATTGGGACAGGGAGAAACTATGGCTACACCTTC
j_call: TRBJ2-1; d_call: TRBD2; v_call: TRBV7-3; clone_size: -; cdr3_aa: CASKLAGDYNEQFF; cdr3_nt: TGTGCCAGCAAACTAGCGGGAGATTACAATGAGCAGTTCTTC
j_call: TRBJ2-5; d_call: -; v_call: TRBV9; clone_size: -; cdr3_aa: CASSRRQLQETQYF; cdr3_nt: TGTGCCAGCAGCCGTAGACAGCTCCAAGAGACCCAGTACTTC
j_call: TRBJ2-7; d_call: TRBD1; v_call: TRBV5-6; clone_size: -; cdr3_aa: CASSWTGREQYF; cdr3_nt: TGTGCCAGCAGCTGGACAGGGCGGGAGCAGTACTTC
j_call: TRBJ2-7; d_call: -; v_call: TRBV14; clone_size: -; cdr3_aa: CASSSDPVYEQYF; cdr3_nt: TGTGCCAGCAGCTCCGACCCCGTCTACGAGCAGTACTTC
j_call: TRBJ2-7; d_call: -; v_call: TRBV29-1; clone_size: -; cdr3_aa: CSVGYGGSEQYF; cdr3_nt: TGCAGCGTTGGGTACGGAGGGTCCGAGCAGTACTTC
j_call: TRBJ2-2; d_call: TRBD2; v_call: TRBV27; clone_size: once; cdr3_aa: CASSLAGGGTGELFF; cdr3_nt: TGTGCCAGCAGTTTAGCGGGAGGAGGCACCGGGGAGCTGTTTTTT
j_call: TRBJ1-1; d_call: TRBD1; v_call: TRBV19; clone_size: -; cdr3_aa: CASRLGEGANTEAFF; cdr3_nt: TGTGCCAGTAGACTCGGGGAGGGGGCAAACACTGAAGCTTTCTTT
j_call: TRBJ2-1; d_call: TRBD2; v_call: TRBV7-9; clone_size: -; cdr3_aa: CASSLEGTSGNEQFF; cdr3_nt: TGTGCCAGCAGCTTAGAAGGGACTAGCGGTAATGAGCAGTTCTTC
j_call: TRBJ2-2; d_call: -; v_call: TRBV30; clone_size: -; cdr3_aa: CAWKGDTGELFF; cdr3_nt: TGTGCCTGGAAAGGAGACACCGGGGAGCTGTTTTTT
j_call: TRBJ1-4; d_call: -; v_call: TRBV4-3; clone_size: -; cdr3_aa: CASSLGEGFRDALFF; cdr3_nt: TGCGCCAGCAGCCTGGGGGAGGGGTTTCGAGATGCACTGTTTTTT
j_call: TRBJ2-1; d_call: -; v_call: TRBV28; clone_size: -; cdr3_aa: CASSLWGVGKFF; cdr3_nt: TGTGCCAGCAGTTTATGGGGGGTCGGGAAGTTCTTC
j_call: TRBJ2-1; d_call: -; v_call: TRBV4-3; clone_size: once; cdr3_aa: CASSLTSVSYNEQFF; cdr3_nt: TGCGCCAGCAGCCTCACTAGTGTCTCCTACAATGAGCAGTTCTTC
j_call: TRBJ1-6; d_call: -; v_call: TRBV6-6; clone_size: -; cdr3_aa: CASSSVGANSPLHF; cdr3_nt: TGTGCCAGCAGTTCCGTAGGGGCTAATTCACCCCTCCACTTT